One and the same sample provided the 5 T cell receptor beta chains below, sequenced in a study of T cell therapy after organ transplantation. The method was immunoSEQ multiplex PCR; TCRdb's version includes in-frame clones alone and lacks a portion of them. In the table there are approximately 52,000 clones, approximately 94% of which are singletons. The antigens for these receptors are not known. The source material was CD8+ T cells from blood, sampled before autologous CMV-specific T cell therapy. These receptors originate from a human patient who had received a solid organ transplant and had CMV disease.

The V and J genes are TRBV6-5 and TRBJ1-1; TRBD1 aligns across 8 bases. The V and J ends lost 4 bases and 6 bases, in that order; junction bases with no gene match: 7. This CDR3 comprises 14 residues. Germline-derived CDR1 and CDR2 are MNHEY and SVGAGI. This CDR3 is CASSSDRGAPEAFF. The DNA of the CDR3 is TGTGCCAGCAGTTCCGACAGGGGAGCCCCTGAAGCTTTCTTT.

Only one count was recorded for this clone. The V gene is TRBV4-3, the J gene TRBJ1-5; no definite D call. Germline CDR1 LGHNA, CDR2 YSLEER. The CDR3 has 13 residues. The V end was cut by 5 bases, the J end by 7 bases, with 12 bases between. As DNA, the CDR3 is TGCGCCAGCAGCGCAGCTCCGGGGCAGCCCCAGCATTTT. Translating it yields CASSAAPGQPQHF.

J is TRBJ2-2 and V is TRBV6-4, with D maybe TRBD1 (5 bases). The V gene lost 4 bases and the J gene lost 7 bases, with 10 bases spanning the gap. This CDR3 region has 13 residues. Germline CDR1 reads MRHNA; CDR2 reads SNTAGT. CDR3 sequence reads: CASSVGDGGELFF. DNA of the CDR3: TGTGCCAGCAGTGTAGGGGATGGCGGGGAGCTGTTTTTT.

This clone was seen once. The chain links TRBV27 to TRBJ2-1; the D call may be TRBD1 or TRBD2 (5 bases each). Germline V gene data show CDR1 as MNHEY and CDR2 as SMNVEV (reference sequence). This CDR3 is built from 16 residues. V lost 4 bases and J lost 0, with 13 bases in between. This chain's CDR3 is CASSSGPRSSYNEQFF. In DNA form, the CDR3 reads TGTGCCAGCAGTTCGGGACCCCGGAGCTCCTACAATGAGCAGTTCTTC.

The chain couples TRBV5-6 to TRBJ2-7, with a possible D match to TRBD1 (6 bases). The CDR3 is made up of 13 amino acids. V lost 4 bases and J 2 bases, leaving 10 bases between the germline ends. Looked up from germline, CDR1 is SGHDT and CDR2 is YYEEEE. CDR3 sequence reads: CASSADSPYEQYF. The CDR3 DNA is TGTGCCAGCAGCGCGGACAGCCCCTACGAGCAGTACTTC.